The rows below give T cell receptor beta chains drawn from one sample of a study of cytomegalovirus exposure and HLA in healthy donors. Profiling relied on immunoSEQ multiplex PCR, and the TCRdb table lists in-frame clones only, not all of them. The table shows 80,000 or so clones, with over 60% occurring only once. Sequences were obtained from PBMCs. Receptors were obtained from a male donor in good health and CMV-seropositive. The conserved cysteine and the conserved F or W are not part of the CDR3 here. The D gene is left open where the match is weak.

D,V,CDR3
TRBD1,TRBV28,ASSRQGAGEQY
-,TRBV6-1,ASWATETRLSEQF
-,TRBV11-2,ASSLQTLSSYEQY
TRBD2,TRBV5-8,ASSLLSGRETQY
-,TRBV6-5,ASMEPGGTDTQY
TRBD2,TRBV5-4,ASRGTSGSEHEQF
-,TRBV7-8,ASSLRDPRGTGELF
-,TRBV6-1,ASNPRRGSYNEQF
TRBD1,TRBV2,ASSDATGRTGNTIY
-,TRBV7-2,ASSLGGGETQY
TRBD2,TRBV2,ASSAPSGREHNEQF
-,TRBV19,ASSIRGEQF
TRBD1,TRBV9,ASSVEQGASYGYT
TRBD2,TRBV5-4,ASSLGGGQETQY
TRBD1,TRBV6-5,ASSYGTGEIEQF
-,TRBV27,ASSTGSEQY
TRBD2,TRBV7-2,ASSAQRGGHEQY
TRBD1,TRBV19,ASSWGKGASYEQY
-,TRBV28,ASSLFVTFSDTQY
-,TRBV30,AWSPLEGYEQY
TRBD1,TRBV7-6,ASSQNRGLNNEQF
-,TRBV4-1,ASSPYHGKSYEQY
TRBD1,TRBV7-3,ASSSGQGRGEQY
-,TRBV11-3,ASSPGHHSYEQY
-,TRBV15,ATSRDTQGSDEQY
TRBD2,TRBV2,ASRLRVGLAGPYNEQF
-,TRBV6-5,ASQPLSRETRY
-,TRBV7-9,SSSLVGTRDTEAF
-,TRBV6-7,ASSTGGINYGYT
-,TRBV25-1,ASSEGARDTGELF
-,TRBV7-9,SSSLDRDLNYGYT
-,TRBV7-9,ASSYGGMSSGANVLT
TRBD1,TRBV18,ASSPTGGRGYT
-,TRBV4-3,ASSLETGPIYEQY
TRBD1,TRBV11-1,ASSDRGTNEKLF
-,TRBV4-3,ASSQEQGYNEQF
-,TRBV6-1,ASSDWNTEAF
TRBD1,TRBV12-5,ASGTPGGRLGELF
TRBD2,TRBV19,ASSTGTSVTPFDEQF
-,TRBV4-2,ASTHSGSYEQY
-,TRBV27,ASSIRSDTEAF
TRBD1,TRBV2,ASTFRGGNQPQH
-,TRBV27,ASSWGGKGTEAF
TRBD1,TRBV9,ASSPHRGRTTGELF
-,TRBV6-5,ASSWGREAF
TRBD1,TRBV27,ASIPPTGGRQPQH
TRBD1,TRBV10-3,AISPNTGDGYT
TRBD1,TRBV7-8,ASSPRDRLSDTQY
-,TRBV18,ASSPGSRNYGYT
TRBD1,TRBV28,ASSPPGQGLYEQY
TRBD2,TRBV9,ASSHPRGLAGGPSGELF
TRBD2,TRBV27,ASSLLGLDNEQF
-,TRBV5-1,ASSLLPSGANVLT
-,TRBV4-3,ASSRTSQGVGELF
-,TRBV7-9,ASSLSSYEQY
-,TRBV29-1,SVGEPQMNTEAF
-,TRBV10-1,ASSDTGTRLNEQF
-,TRBV18,ASSLNREYEQY